The clone carrying this T cell receptor beta chain was found a few times. Its specificity is not known. The data are from a study of T cell repertoires in cytomegalovirus infection. Whole-study context: CMV infection and matching HLA type were both indicated by public TCR beta signatures. The study's findings and limits: The ex vivo response was dominated by HLA-C-restricted CMV-specific TCR beta clonotypes. Identification of carriers of CMV plus the relevant HLA was performed using cumulative public TCR beta family frequency.

TCRdb processed the reads anew with MiXCR; each CDR3 protein has one entry. Here the sample spans about 310,000 distinct CDR3 sequences, roughly 16% being singletons. The specimen was PBMCs. The receptor comes from a human donor in good health (CMV status not recorded). Some clones in this sample may be carry-over from other donors' samples.

CDR3 residues: CASSQAMNSRRGEKLFF. The CDR3, as DNA: TGTGCCAGCAGCCAAGCGATGAACAGCCGGCGCGGTGAAAAACTGTTTTTT. J is TRBJ1-4 and V is TRBV4-2; D is undetermined. The V end was cut by 1 base, the J end by 7 bases, with 19 bases between. This CDR3 has 17 amino acids. The germline CDR1 and CDR2 sequences are LGHNA and YNFKEQ.